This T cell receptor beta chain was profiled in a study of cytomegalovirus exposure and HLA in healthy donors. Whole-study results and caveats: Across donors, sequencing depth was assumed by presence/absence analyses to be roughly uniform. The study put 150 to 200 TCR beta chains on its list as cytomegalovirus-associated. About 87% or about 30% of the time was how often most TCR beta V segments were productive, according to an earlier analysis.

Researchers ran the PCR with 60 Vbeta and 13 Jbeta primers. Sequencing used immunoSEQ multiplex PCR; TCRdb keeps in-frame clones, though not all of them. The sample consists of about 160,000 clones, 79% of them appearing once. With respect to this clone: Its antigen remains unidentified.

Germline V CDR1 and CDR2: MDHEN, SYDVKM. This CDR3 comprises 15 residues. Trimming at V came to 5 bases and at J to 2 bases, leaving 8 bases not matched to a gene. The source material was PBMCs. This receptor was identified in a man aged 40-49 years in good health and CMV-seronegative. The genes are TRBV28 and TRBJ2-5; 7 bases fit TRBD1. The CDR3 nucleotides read TGTGCCAGCAGTCTCCGACAGGGTGGGCAAGAGACCCAGTACTTC. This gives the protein CASSLRQGGQETQYF. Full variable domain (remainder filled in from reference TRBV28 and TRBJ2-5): DVKVTQSSRYLVKRTGEKVFLECVQDMDHENMFWYRQDPGLGLRLIYFSYDVKMKEKGDIPEGYSVSREKKERFSLILESASTNQTSMYLCASSLRQGGQETQYFGPGTRLLVL.